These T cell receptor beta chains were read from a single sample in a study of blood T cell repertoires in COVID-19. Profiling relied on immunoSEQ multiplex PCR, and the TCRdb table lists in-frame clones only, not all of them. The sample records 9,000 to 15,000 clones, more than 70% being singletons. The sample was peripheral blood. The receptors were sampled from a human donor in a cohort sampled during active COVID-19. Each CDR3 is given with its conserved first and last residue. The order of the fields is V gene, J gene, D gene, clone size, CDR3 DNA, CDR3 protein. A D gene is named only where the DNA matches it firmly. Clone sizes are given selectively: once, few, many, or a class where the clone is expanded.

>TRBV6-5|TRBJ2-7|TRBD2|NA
TGTGCCACCAAGAGCAGCGGGAGTCACTACGAGCAGTACTTC
CATKSSGSHYEQYF
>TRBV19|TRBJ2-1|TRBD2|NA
TGTGCCAGTAGTACCAGTCTAGCGGGGGGGCACGATGAGCAGTTCTTC
CASSTSLAGGHDEQFF
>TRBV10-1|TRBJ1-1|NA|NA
TGCGCCAGAGGTAGGACACAAGGTTATCTTTCTGAAGCTTTCTTT
CARGRTQGYLSEAFF
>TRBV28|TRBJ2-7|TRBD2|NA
TGTGCCACACGACTAGCGGGAATTTCCTCTGCCGAGCAGTACTTC
CATRLAGISSAEQYF
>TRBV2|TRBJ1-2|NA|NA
TGTGCCAGCAGAGGGGCCTCCTATGGCTACACCTTC
CASRGASYGYTF
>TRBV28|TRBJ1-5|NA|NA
TGTGCCAGCAGTTTATCGAGGAATCAGCCCCAGCATTTT
CASSLSRNQPQHF
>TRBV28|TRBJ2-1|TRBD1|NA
TGTGCCAGCAGTTTGGATGGGACAGGGGTTTACAATGAGCAGTTCTTC
CASSLDGTGVYNEQFF
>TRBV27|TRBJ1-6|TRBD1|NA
TGTGCCAGCAGTTACGCGACAGGGGTGTATAATTCACCCCTCCACTTT
CASSYATGVYNSPLHF
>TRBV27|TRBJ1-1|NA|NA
TGTGCCAGCAGTTTAAGACGGACATCGAACACTGAAGCTTTCTTT
CASSLRRTSNTEAFF
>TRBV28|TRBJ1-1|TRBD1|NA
TGTGCCAGCAGTCCTTATGGGGCAGGGGGCACTGAAGCTTTCTTT
CASSPYGAGGTEAFF
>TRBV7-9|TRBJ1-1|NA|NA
TGTGCCAGCAGCCCATTCAGTATGGCGGACACTGAAGCTTTCTTT
CASSPFSMADTEAFF
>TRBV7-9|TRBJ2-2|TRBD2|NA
TGTGCCAGCAGCCTTAAGCGGGGGGGCCTGACCGGGGAGCTGTTTTTT
CASSLKRGGLTGELFF
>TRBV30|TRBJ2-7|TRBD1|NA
TGTGCCTGGAGTGTAGATAGGGGGACAGGGGTATCCGAGCAGTACTTC
CAWSVDRGTGVSEQYF
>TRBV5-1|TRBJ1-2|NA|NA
TGCGCCAGCAGCTTGGACCCCAGACAGAACTATGGCTACACCTTC
CASSLDPRQNYGYTF
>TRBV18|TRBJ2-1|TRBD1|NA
TGTGCCAGCTCCCCGGGACAGGTATACAATGAGCAGTTCTTC
CASSPGQVYNEQFF
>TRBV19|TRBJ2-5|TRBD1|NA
TGTGCCAGTACCCCAGGGACAGGGAGTTTCCAAGAGACCCAGTACTTC
CASTPGTGSFQETQYF
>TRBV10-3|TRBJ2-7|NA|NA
TGTGCCATCTCAGGCCAGGGAAGCGCCTACGAGCAGTACTTC
CAISGQGSAYEQYF
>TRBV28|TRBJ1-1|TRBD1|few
TGTGCCAGCAGTCAGGGACAGGGGGCAAGTACTGAAGCTTTCTTT
CASSQGQGASTEAFF
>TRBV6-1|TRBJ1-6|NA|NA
TGTGCCAGCAGTGAAGCCCCGGATTCACCCCTCCACTTT
CASSEAPDSPLHF
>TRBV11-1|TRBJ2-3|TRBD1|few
TGTGCCAGCTTAACCGGGACAGGGGCTGGCACAGATACGCAGTATTTT
CASLTGTGAGTDTQYF
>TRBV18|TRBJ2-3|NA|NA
TGTGCCAGCTCACCACCAGGAGGGCATCACACAGATACGCAGTATTTT
CASSPPGGHHTDTQYF
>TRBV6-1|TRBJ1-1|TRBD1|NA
TGTGCCAGCAGTGAAACAGGGGCTGGGAACACTGAAGCTTTCTTT
CASSETGAGNTEAFF
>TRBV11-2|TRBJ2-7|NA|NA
TGTGCCAGCAGCTCCGGGTGGGAGCAGTACTTC
CASSSGWEQYF
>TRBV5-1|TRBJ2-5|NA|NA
TGCGCCAGCACCCTAGGCGGGACCCAAGAGACCCAGTACTTC
CASTLGGTQETQYF
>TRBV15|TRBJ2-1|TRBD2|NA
TGTGCCACCAGCAGGGATACTAGCGCAAACTACAATGAGCAGTTCTTC
CATSRDTSANYNEQFF
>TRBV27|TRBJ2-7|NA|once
TGTGCCAGCAGTTTTATCTCTAGTTTCGGGGGCGAGCAGTACTTC
CASSFISSFGGEQYF
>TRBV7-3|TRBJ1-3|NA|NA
TGTGCCAGCAGCTTAACACAGGGATCTGGAAACACCATATATTTT
CASSLTQGSGNTIYF
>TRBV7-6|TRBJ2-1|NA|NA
TGTGCCAGCAGTTACGGGACTGGGGCTGCCAATGAGCAGTTCTTC
CASSYGTGAANEQFF
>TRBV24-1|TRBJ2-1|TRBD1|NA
TGTGCCACCAGTACCCCGGGACAGGGGGCCAATGAGCAGTTCTTC
CATSTPGQGANEQFF
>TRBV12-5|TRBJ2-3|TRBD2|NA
TGTGCTAGTGGTAGCGGGGGGTTCCCCACAGATACGCAGTATTTT
CASGSGGFPTDTQYF
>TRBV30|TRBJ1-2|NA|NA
TGTGCCTGGAGTGTACAGGAGAACTATGGCTACACCTTC
CAWSVQENYGYTF
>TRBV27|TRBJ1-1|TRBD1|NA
TGTGCCAGCAGTTACAGGGGGCAAGCGAACACTGAAGCTTTCTTT
CASSYRGQANTEAFF
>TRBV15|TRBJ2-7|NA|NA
TGTGCCACCAGCAGAGATAGGAGCGAGCAGTACTTC
CATSRDRSEQYF
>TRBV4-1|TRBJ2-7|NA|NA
TGCGCCAGCAGCCACCCCCCTGGGGCAGGGATCTACGAGCAGTACTTC
CASSHPPGAGIYEQYF
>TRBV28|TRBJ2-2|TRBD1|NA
TGTGCCAGCAGCAGAGGGACAGTGAACACCGGGGAGCTGTTTTTT
CASSRGTVNTGELFF
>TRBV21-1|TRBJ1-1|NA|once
TGTGCCAGCAGCAAAACCCCCCGGGGAGAAATGAACACTGAAGCTTTCTTT
CASSKTPRGEMNTEAFF
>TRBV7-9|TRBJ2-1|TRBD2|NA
TGTGCCAGCAGCCATAGCGGGGATAGCTCCTACAATGAGCAGTTCTTC
CASSHSGDSSYNEQFF
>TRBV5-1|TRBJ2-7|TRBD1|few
TGCGCCAGCAGCTTGAGGACAGGGGACAACGAGCAGTACTTC
CASSLRTGDNEQYF
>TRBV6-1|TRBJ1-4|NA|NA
TGTGCCAGCAGTGAAGCCCTTTATCGTGAAAAACTGTTTTTT
CASSEALYREKLFF
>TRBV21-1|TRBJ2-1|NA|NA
TGTGCCAGCAGCGAAGGGGTTGGTGCGGGAGGGAACAATGAGCAGTTCTTC
CASSEGVGAGGNNEQFF